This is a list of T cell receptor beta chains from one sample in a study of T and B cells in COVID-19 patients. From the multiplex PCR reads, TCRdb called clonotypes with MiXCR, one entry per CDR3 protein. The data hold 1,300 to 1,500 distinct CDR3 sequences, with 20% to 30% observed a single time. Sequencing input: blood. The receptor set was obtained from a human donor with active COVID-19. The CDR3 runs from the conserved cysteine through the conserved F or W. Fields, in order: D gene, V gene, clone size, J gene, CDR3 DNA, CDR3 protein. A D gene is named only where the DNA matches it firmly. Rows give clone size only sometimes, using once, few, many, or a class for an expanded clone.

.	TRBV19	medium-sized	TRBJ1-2	TGTGCCAGTAACCCAGGTTCTAACTATGGCTACACCTTC	CASNPGSNYGYTF
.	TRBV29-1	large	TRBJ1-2	TGCAGCGTCCCCCTCCGGTCGGGGGCGGATTATGGCTACACCTTC	CSVPLRSGADYGYTF
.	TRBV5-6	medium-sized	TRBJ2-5	TGTGCCAGCAGCAGAGATCCCGGGACCCAGTACTTC	CASSRDPGTQYF
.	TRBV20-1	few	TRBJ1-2	TGCAGTGCTAGGGGGACAAGGACTAACTATGGCTACACCTTC	CSARGTRTNYGYTF
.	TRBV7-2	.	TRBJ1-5	TGTGCCAGCAGCTTTACTAATAGCAATCAGCCCCAGCATTTT	CASSFTNSNQPQHF
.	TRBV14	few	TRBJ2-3	TGTGCCAGCAGCCAACAAACAGGGAGGACAGATACGCAGTATTTT	CASSQQTGRTDTQYF
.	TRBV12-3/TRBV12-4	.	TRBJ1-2	TGTGCCAGCAGCCCCATGGGGGCCAGCTATGGCTACACCTTC	CASSPMGASYGYTF
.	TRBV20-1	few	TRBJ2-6	TGCAGTGCTAGGCAGGGGATTAACGTCCTGACTTTC	CSARQGINVLTF
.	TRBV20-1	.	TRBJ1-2	TGCAGTGCTAGAGATCAGGGCAGGGAAAATGGCTACACCTTC	CSARDQGRENGYTF
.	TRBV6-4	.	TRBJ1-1	TGTGCCAGCGCCGGAAGGGAGGCCACTGAAGCTTTCTTT	CASAGREATEAFF
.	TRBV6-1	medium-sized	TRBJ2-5	TGTGCCAGCAGTGATGATCCTACTCCTCAAGAGACCCAGTACTTC	CASSDDPTPQETQYF
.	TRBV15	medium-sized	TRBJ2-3	TGTGCCACCAGCAGAGATAAGGAGTTTGGAGTAGGTACGCAGTATTTT	CATSRDKEFGVGTQYF
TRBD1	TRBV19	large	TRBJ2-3	TGTGCCAGTAGGACGGACAGGGGTGCAGATACGCAGTATTTT	CASRTDRGADTQYF
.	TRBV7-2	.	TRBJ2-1	TGTGCCAGCAGCGTGACAGTAAACAATGAGCAGTTCTTC	CASSVTVNNEQFF
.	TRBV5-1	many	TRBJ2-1	TGCGCCAGCAGCTTATCCCTTGACCCGTACAATGAGCAGTTCTTC	CASSLSLDPYNEQFF
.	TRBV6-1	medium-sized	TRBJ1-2	TGTGCCAGCAGTGTGCAGGGAACTAACTATGGCTACACCTTC	CASSVQGTNYGYTF
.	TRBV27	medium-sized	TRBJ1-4	TGTGCCAGCAGTTTATTGGGGGCGGCTGAAAAACTGTTTTTT	CASSLLGAAEKLFF
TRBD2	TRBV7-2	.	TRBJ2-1	TGTGACAGCAGCTTACTCGGCGCTAGCGGGACCGCCTTGTACAATGAGCAGTTCTTC	CDSSLLGASGTALYNEQFF
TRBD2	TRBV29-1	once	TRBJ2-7	TGCAGCGTTGTCGGTCTAGCGGGAGCACCCGAGCAGTACTTC	CSVVGLAGAPEQYF
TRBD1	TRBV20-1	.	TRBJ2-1	TGCAGTGCTGTACCCCGGGACAGGGAGCTGTACAATGAGCAGTTCTTC	CSAVPRDRELYNEQFF
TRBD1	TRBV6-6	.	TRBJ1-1	TGTGCCAGCAGTCGACAGGGGACCACTGAAGCTTTCTTT	CASSRQGTTEAFF
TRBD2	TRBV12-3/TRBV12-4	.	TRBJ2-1	TGTGCCAGCAGTCCCGGGACTAGCGGGAATAATGAGCAGTTCTTC	CASSPGTSGNNEQFF
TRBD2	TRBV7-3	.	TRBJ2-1	TGTGCCAGCGGTCCTAGCGGGAGGGGTGAGCAGTTCTTC	CASGPSGRGEQFF
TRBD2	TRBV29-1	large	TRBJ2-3	TGCAGCGTTGCCACTAGCGGGAGCACAGATACGCAGTATTTT	CSVATSGSTDTQYF
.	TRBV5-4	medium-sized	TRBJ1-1	TGTGCCAGCAGCTTGGTACCAGGAGGACGTACTGAAGCTTTCTTT	CASSLVPGGRTEAFF
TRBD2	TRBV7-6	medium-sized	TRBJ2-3	TGTGCCAGCAGCCGCCCTACCGGGAGGGCCAGGACAGATACGCAGTATTTT	CASSRPTGRARTDTQYF
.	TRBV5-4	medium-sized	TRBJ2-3	TGTGCCAGCAGCTTGGGAGGGTTTCCCGATACGCAGTATTTT	CASSLGGFPDTQYF
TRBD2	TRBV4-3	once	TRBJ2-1	TGCGCCAGCAGCCCGGGACTAGCGGACAATGAGCAGTTCTTC	CASSPGLADNEQFF
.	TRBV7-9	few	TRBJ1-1	TGTGCCAGCAGCATGGGGGGGAACACTGAAGCTTTCTTT	CASSMGGNTEAFF
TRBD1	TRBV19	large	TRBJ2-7	TGTGCCAGTAGTATTGGACAGGGGGTCTCCTACGAGCAGTACTTC	CASSIGQGVSYEQYF
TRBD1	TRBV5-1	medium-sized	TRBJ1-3	TGCGCCAGCAGCGAGACAGGGTCGAACACCATATATTTT	CASSETGSNTIYF
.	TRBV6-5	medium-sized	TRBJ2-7	TGTGCCAGCATTCCCCCGGGCCGTTCCTACGAGCAGTACTTC	CASIPPGRSYEQYF
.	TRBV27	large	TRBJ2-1	TGTGCCAGCAGTTTTTCCGGTCGTCAACAGGGTGAGCAGTTCTTC	CASSFSGRQQGEQFF
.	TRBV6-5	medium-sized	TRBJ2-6	TGTGCCAGCAGTTTGAAGAATGCTGGGGCCAACGTCCTGACTTTC	CASSLKNAGANVLTF
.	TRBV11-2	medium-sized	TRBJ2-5	TGTGCCAGCAGCTTAGATTCCCGAGGGGCAGGGGTGGGAGAGACCCAGTACTTC	CASSLDSRGAGVGETQYF
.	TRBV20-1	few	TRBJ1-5	TGCAGTGCTAGCTCAGGGTGGAGAAGCAATCAGCCCCAGCATTTT	CSASSGWRSNQPQHF
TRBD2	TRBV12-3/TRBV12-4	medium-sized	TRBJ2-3	TGTGCCAGCAGTTTAGCGAGCGGGGGGCTTGTTACGCAGTATTTT	CASSLASGGLVTQYF
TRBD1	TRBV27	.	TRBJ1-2	TGTGCCAGCAGTTCCACCGGGACAGCTAACTATGGCTACACCTTC	CASSSTGTANYGYTF
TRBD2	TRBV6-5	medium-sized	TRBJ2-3	TGTGCCAGCAGTTCGGGACTAGCGGGTGTTAGCACAGATACGCAGTATTTT	CASSSGLAGVSTDTQYF
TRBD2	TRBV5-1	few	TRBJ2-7	TGCGCCAGCAGCTTCAACGTGTTCCTTCCGGGAGGGGGGGCCTCTTACGAGCAGTACTTC	CASSFNVFLPGGGASYEQYF
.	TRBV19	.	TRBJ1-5	TGTGCCAGTAGTGACCGGGACAGCAATCAGCCCCAGCATTTT	CASSDRDSNQPQHF
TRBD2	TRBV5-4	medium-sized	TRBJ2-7	TGTGCCAGCAGCTTGCCTAGCGGGGGGTCTAGCTCCTACGAGCAGTACTTC	CASSLPSGGSSSYEQYF